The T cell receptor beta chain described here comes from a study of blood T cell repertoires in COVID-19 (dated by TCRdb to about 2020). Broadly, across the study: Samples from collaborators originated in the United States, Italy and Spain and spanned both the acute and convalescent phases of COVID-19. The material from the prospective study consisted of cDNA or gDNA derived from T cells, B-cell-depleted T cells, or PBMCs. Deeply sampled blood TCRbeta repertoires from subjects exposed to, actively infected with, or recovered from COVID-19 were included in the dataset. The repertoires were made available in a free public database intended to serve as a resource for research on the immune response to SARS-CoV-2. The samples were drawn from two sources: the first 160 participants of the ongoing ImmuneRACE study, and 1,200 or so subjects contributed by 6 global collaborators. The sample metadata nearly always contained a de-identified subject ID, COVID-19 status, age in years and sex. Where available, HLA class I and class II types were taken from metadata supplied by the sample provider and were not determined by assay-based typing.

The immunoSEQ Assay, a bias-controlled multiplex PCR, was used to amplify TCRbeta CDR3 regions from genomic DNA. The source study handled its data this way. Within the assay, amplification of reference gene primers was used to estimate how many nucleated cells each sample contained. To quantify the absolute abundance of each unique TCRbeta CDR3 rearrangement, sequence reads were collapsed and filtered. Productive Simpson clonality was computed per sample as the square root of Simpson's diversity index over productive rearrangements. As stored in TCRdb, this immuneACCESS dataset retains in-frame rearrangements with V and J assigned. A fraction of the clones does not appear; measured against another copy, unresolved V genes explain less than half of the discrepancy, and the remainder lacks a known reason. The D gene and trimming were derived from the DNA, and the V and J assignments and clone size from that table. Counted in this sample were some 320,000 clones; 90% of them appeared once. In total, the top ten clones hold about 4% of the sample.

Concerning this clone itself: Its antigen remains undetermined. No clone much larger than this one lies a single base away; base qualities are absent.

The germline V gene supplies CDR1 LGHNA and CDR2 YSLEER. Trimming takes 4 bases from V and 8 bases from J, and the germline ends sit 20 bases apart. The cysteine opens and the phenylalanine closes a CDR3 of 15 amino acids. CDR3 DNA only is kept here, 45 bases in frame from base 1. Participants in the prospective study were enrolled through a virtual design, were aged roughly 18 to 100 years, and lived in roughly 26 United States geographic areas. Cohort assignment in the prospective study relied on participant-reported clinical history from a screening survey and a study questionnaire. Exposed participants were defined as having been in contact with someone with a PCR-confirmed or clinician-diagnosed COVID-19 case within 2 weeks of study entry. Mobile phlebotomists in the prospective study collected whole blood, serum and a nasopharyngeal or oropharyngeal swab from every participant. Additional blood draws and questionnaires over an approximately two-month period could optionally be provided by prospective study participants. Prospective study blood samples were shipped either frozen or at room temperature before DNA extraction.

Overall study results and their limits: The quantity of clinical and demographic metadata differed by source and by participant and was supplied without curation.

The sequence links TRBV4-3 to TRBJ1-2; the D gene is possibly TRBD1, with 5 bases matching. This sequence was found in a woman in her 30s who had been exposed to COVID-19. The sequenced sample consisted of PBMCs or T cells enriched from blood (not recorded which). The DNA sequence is TGCGCCAGCAGCCCCATCCAGGGATACCAGAGGGGCTACACCTTC. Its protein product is CASSPIQGYQRGYTF.